This entry concerns a single TCR beta chain. This entry comes from a study of T cell repertoires in cytomegalovirus infection. CDR3 length: 15 residues. V was pared by 4 bases and J by 0 bases, with 7 bases between. TCRdb analysed the reads with MiXCR anew, one entry per CDR3 protein. The sample carries fewer than 300,000 distinct CDR3 sequences, around 25% recorded once. The sample was PBMCs. This sequence originates from a human donor in good health (CMV status not recorded). Some clones in this sample may be carry-over from other donors' samples. The genes are TRBV12-3 or TRBV12-4 and TRBJ2-6; D gene uncertain. The CDR3 bases are TGTGCCAGCAGTTACATTAGCTCTGGGGCCAACGTCCTGACTTTC. This encodes CASSYISSGANVLTF.